One sample yielded the 4 T cell receptor beta chains listed below, sequenced in a study of vaccination and CD4 T cells after COVID-19. These receptors' targets are unknown. CD4+ T cells that had been cultured provided DNA sequenced with the Oncomine TCR Beta short-read assay. TCRdb redid the calling of the PCR reads with MiXCR, one entry per CDR3 protein. The sample carries about 6,600 distinct CDR3 sequences, roughly 50% recorded once. Treatment defined: approximately 10-day PBMC culture with coronavirus spike peptide pools or control peptides (ViraFEST assay). The source material was CD4+ T cells from blood, cultured in vitro. These receptors all come from a human donor who had recovered from COVID-19.

This clonotype was counted only a few times. The CDR3 loop is CASSGWGGETQYF. The CDR3 DNA follows: TGTGCCAGCAGTGGGTGGGGGGGAGAGACCCAGTACTTC. The chain combines TRBV2 with TRBJ2-5, with 7 bases aligning to TRBD2. Looked up from germline, CDR1 is SNHLY and CDR2 is FYNNEI. This CDR3 comprises 13 residues. V shed 4 bases, J shed 4 bases, and the junction held 3 bases outside the gene matches.

The chain combines TRBV7-3 with TRBJ2-2; 9 nucleotides agree with TRBD1. Germline CDR1 is SGHTA and CDR2 is FQGTGA. V shed 5 bases and J 7 bases; nucleotides not matched to a gene: 5. CDR3 length equals 14 residues. The CDR3 coding sequence is TGTGCCAGCAGCCTACAGGGGGCAAGCGGGGAGCTGTTTTTT. Translated, it gives CASSLQGASGELFF.

This clonotype was observed a handful of times. The genes are TRBV7-2 and TRBJ2-3, with D possibly matching TRBD2 (6 bases). V was clipped by 2 bases and J by 0 bases, with 12 bases between them. The V gene's germline CDR1 is SGHTA and CDR2 FQGNSA. The CDR3 runs to 16 residues. CDR3 sequence reads: CASSLLAGSSTDTQYF. Written as DNA, the CDR3 is TGTGCCAGCAGCTTACTGGCGGGAAGTAGCACAGATACGCAGTATTTT.

This sequence joins TRBV11-3 and TRBJ2-7; weak D call: TRBD2 (6 bases). This CDR3 has 15 residues. The ends were cut back, 2 bases at V and 0 bases at J, with 11 bases in the middle. The germline gives CDR1 SGHNT, CDR2 YENEEA. The CDR3 here is CASSLLRDSSYEQYF. CDR3 bases: TGTGCCAGCAGCTTATTGCGGGATAGCTCCTACGAGCAGTACTTC. Together with reference TRBV11-3 and TRBJ2-7, the CDR3 gives the full variable domain: EAGVVQSPRYKIIEKKQPVAFWCNPISGHNTLYWYLQNLGQGPELLIRYENEEAVDDSQLPKDRFSAERLKGVDSTLKIQPAELGDSAVYLCASSLLRDSSYEQYFGPGTRLTVT.